Below are 27 T cell receptor beta chains sequenced from a single sample in a study of cytomegalovirus exposure and HLA in healthy donors. The PCR ran on 60 Vbeta and 13 Jbeta primers. Using immunoSEQ multiplex PCR, the repertoire was profiled, and TCRdb retains in-frame clones only, with some absent. The sample has 180,000 or so clones; around 80% are singletons. Specimen: PBMCs. The source is a woman in her forties in good health and CMV-seropositive.

This chain joins TRBV28 and TRBJ1-2; 7 bases are a match to TRBD1. V lost 6 bases to trimming and J lost 6 bases; unmatched junction nucleotides: 4. Germline lookup yields CDR1 MDHEN and CDR2 SYDVKM. The CDR3 contains 12 residues. The CDR3 region has the DNA TGTGCCAGCAGAACAGGGGTCCATGGCTACACCTTC. Residues: CASRTGVHGYTF.

The J gene is TRBJ2-3, the V gene TRBV9, with TRBD2 matching over 10 bases. This CDR3 contains 16 residues. The germline V gene has CDR1 SGDLS and CDR2 YYNGEE. The ends lost 0 bases at V and 4 bases at J; junction bases unmatched: 5. The CDR3 DNA sequence: TGTGCCAGCAGCGTAGGGCTAGCGGGAGTGGCAGATACGCAGTATTTT. It yields the protein CASSVGLAGVADTQYF. Combining the CDR3 with reference TRBV9 and TRBJ2-3 gives the whole variable domain DSGVTQTPKHLITATGQRVTLRCSPRSGDLSVYWYQQSLDQGLQFLIQYYNGEERAKGNILERFSAQQFPDLHSELNLSSLELGDSALYFCASSVGLAGVADTQYFGPGTRLTVL.

The chain combines TRBV18 with TRBJ2-7; 7 bases are a match to TRBD1. The CDR3 consists of 14 residues. The ends lost 5 bases at V and 0 bases at J; junction bases unmatched: 4. Germline V lookup: CDR1 KGHSH, CDR2 LQKENI. The CDR3 DNA sequence: TGTGCCAGCTCAGCACAGGGGAACTCCTACGAGCAGTACTTC. Translating it yields CASSAQGNSYEQYF.

The chain has TRBV27 and TRBJ2-3; TRBD1 is a possible D gene (6 bases). V was clipped by 6 bases and J by 1 base, with 17 bases between them. The V gene's germline CDR1 is MNHEY and CDR2 SMNVEV (reference sequence). The CDR3 covers 16 residues. This chain's CDR3 is CASSKLQGMGTDTQYF. The CDR3 DNA is TGTGCCAGCAGCAAGCTACAGGGAATGGGCACAGATACGCAGTATTTT.

The V gene is TRBV11-2, the J gene TRBJ1-2; D call uncertain. Trimming stripped 4 bases from V and 8 bases from J, with 20 bases between. The CDR3 is 15 residues long. Germline V gene lookup returns CDR1 SGHAT and CDR2 FQNNGV. The CDR3 loop reads CASSSLSGRRLGYTF. The DNA of the CDR3 is TGTGCCAGCAGCTCCCTCTCTGGGAGGCGGTTAGGCTACACCTTC.

This clone was counted a single time. The rearrangement links TRBV10-3 to TRBJ2-7; D remains ambiguous. Germline V CDR1 and CDR2: ENHRY, SYGVKD. The V gene lost 4 bases and the J gene lost 4 bases, with 5 bases spanning the gap. The CDR3 runs 11 residues. CDR3 sequence reads: CAISALYEQYF. The DNA of the CDR3 is TGTGCCATCAGTGCCCTATACGAGCAGTACTTC.

The V and J genes are TRBV6-5 and TRBJ2-7, with a possible D match to TRBD2 (5 bases). V was trimmed by 5 bases and J by 7 bases, leaving 12 bases between them. The CDR3 is made up of 12 amino acids. Germline V gives CDR1 MNHEY, CDR2 SVGAGI. The CDR3: CASSPTTGEQYF. The CDR3 region has the DNA TGTGCCAGCAGTCCCACGACGGGGGAGCAGTACTTC.

Worth noting for this clone: A read error may produce the germline difference seen at one junction end. This sequence joins TRBV7-7 and TRBJ2-6, with D maybe TRBD1 (5 bases). The CDR3 loop spans 16 amino acids. CDR1 and CDR2 from the germline V gene are SSHAT and FNYEAQ (reference sequence). CDR3 amino acids: CASSPGPRSGANVLTF. Here the CDR3 DNA reads TGTGCTAGCAGCCCAGGGCCCCGCTCTGGGGCCAACGTCCTGACTTTC.

The chain joins TRBV19 to TRBJ2-3; 7 positions agree with TRBD2. Trimming took 7 bases from V and 3 from J; bases not matched to a gene: 7. The CDR3 is 14 residues long. Germline V gives CDR1 LNHDA, CDR2 SQIVND (reference sequence). This CDR3 is CASTEGLSTDTQYF. The DNA of the CDR3 is TGTGCCAGTACGGAGGGACTAAGTACAGATACGCAGTATTTT.

The chain joins TRBV7-2 to TRBJ2-7, with 8 bases fitting TRBD2. With 1 base clipped from V and 2 bases from J, the junction kept 4 bases outside the gene matches. Germline V lookup: CDR1 SGHTA, CDR2 FQGNSA. The CDR3 has 15 amino acids. The chain's CDR3 is CASSLGLANTYEQYF. In DNA, the CDR3 is TGTGCCAGCAGCTTAGGACTAGCGAACACCTACGAGCAGTACTTC.

The CDR3 protein is CASRAGTGHYEQYF. The CDR3, as DNA: TGTGCCAGTCGTGCCGGGACAGGACACTACGAGCAGTACTTC. V gene TRBV6-1 combines with J gene TRBJ2-7; TRBD1 agrees at 8 bases. V gave up 9 bases and J gave up 3 bases; unmatched junction bases: 10. The V gene's germline CDR1 is MNHNS and CDR2 SASEGT. The CDR3 spans 14 residues.

The chain carries TRBV14 and TRBJ2-1; no clear D gene. CDR1 is SGHDN, CDR2 FVKESK, per germline. V shed 3 bases and J shed 6 bases, with 9 bases lying between them. The CDR3 runs 13 residues. DNA of the CDR3: TGTGCCAGCAGCCATCTTAGCCTCAATGAGCAGTTCTTC. Its protein is CASSHLSLNEQFF.

This clone was seen only once. The genes are TRBV19 and TRBJ1-3, with D perhaps TRBD1 (5 bases). Deletions cut 5 bases from V and 4 bases from J, with 15 bases between. CDR1 and CDR2 from the germline V gene are LNHDA and SQIVND (reference sequence). CDR3 length equals 15 residues. CDR3 amino acids: CASSQSPDIGNTIYF. For the CDR3, the DNA is TGTGCCAGTAGTCAGAGTCCGGACATAGGAAACACCATATATTTT.

This chain connects TRBV11-2 to TRBJ2-1; 8 nucleotides match TRBD2. Germline loops: CDR1 SGHAT, CDR2 FQNNGV. CDR3 length: 14 residues. J lost 7 bases, V lost 5 bases, and 7 bases had no gene match. CDR3 region: CASSRTGTRNEQFF. In nucleotides, the CDR3 is TGTGCCAGCAGCCGGACCGGGACTAGAAATGAGCAGTTCTTC.

V is TRBV7-2 and J is TRBJ2-3; perhaps TRBD1 as D (5 bases). Trimming stripped 0 bases from V and 10 bases from J, with 14 bases between. CDR1 is SGHTA, CDR2 FQGNSA, per germline. There are 14 residues in the CDR3. CDR3: CASSLATLRVAQYF. The CDR3 DNA reads TGTGCCAGCAGCTTAGCGACCCTCAGGGTTGCGCAGTATTTT. Variable domain in full (rest from reference TRBV7-2 and TRBJ2-3): GAGVSQSPSNKVTEKGKDVELRCDPISGHTALYWYRQSLGQGLEFLIYFQGNSAPDKSGLPSDRFSAERTGGSVSTLTIQRTQQEDSAVYLCASSLATLRVAQYFGPGTRLTVL.

This clone was counted between two and nine times. The chain is built from TRBV11-2 and TRBJ2-5; D gene uncertain. With the DNA end fitting TRBJ2-7 better, the J assignment may be wrong. Germline V CDR1 and CDR2: SGHAT, FQNNGV. This CDR3 is built from 17 residues. This CDR3 is CASSFDSRGVRPYEQYF. CDR3 nucleotides: TGTGCCAGCAGCTTTGATAGTCGAGGCGTACGACCCTACGAGCAGTACTTC.

This clone turned up a few times. This rearrangement joins TRBV6-5 to TRBJ2-1; 10 bases match TRBD2. Trimming removed 4 bases from V and 5 bases from J; junction bases left unmatched: 8. The germline V gene has CDR1 MNHEY and CDR2 SVGAGI. The CDR3 covers 16 residues. Here the CDR3 reads CASSSAIAGGHNEQFF. CDR3 coding DNA: TGTGCCAGCAGTTCCGCCATAGCGGGAGGCCACAATGAGCAGTTCTTC.

V gene TRBV19 combines with J gene TRBJ2-3, with D hard to call. The CDR3 runs to 14 residues. Trimming took 2 bases from V and 2 from J, leaving 8 bases between them. The V gene's germline CDR1 is LNHDA and CDR2 SQIVND (reference sequence). The CDR3 here is CASSIQASTDTQYF. For the CDR3, the DNA is TGTGCCAGTAGTATACAAGCGTCCACAGATACGCAGTATTTT.

V and J are TRBV18 and TRBJ1-2; TRBD1 matches at 9 bases. With 3 bases clipped from V and 4 bases from J, the junction kept 9 bases outside the gene matches. The CDR3 is 16 amino acids. Germline loops: CDR1 KGHSH, CDR2 LQKENI. In DNA, the CDR3 is TGTGCCAGCTCACCCGGGACAGGGAATGGTGCCTATGGCTACACCTTC. Its translation: CASSPGTGNGAYGYTF.

This clone was counted only a few times. The chain links TRBV10-2 to TRBJ2-3; D remains ambiguous. Germline assignment: CDR1 WSHSY and CDR2 SAAADI. This CDR3 is 18 amino acids long. The ends were cut back, 0 bases at V and 0 bases at J, with 16 bases in the middle. CDR3 in amino acids: CASSESRVTPYSTDTQYF. The CDR3 nucleotides are TGCGCCAGCAGTGAGTCACGAGTTACTCCATATAGCACAGATACGCAGTATTTT.

CDR3 sequence: CAWSDRVYEQYF. The CDR3 DNA sequence: TGTGCCTGGAGTGACAGGGTCTACGAGCAGTACTTC. The chain employs TRBV30 and TRBJ2-7, with D possibly being TRBD1 (6 bases). CDR1 GTSNPN and CDR2 SVGIG come from the germline V gene (reference sequence). V lost 1 base and J 3 bases, leaving 7 bases between the germline ends. The CDR3 runs 12 residues. Full variable domain (rest looked up from reference TRBV30 and TRBJ2-7): SQTIHQWPATLVQPVGSPLSLECTVEGTSNPNLYWYRQAAGRGLQLLFYSVGIGQISSEVPQNLSASRPQDRQFILSSKKLLLSDSGFYLCAWSDRVYEQYFGPGTRLTVT.

The chain joins TRBV5-8 to TRBJ2-7; TRBD2 aligns across 9 bases. V lost 5 bases to trimming and J lost 4 bases; unmatched junction nucleotides: 19. The CDR3 extends over 18 amino acids. Germline lookup yields CDR1 SGHTS and CDR2 YDEGEE. In DNA, the CDR3 is TGTGCCAGCAGACGGACGTTCGGGGGGGGACTAGCTGTTTACGAGCAGTACTTC. Amino acids: CASRRTFGGGLAVYEQYF.

This chain connects TRBV29-1 to TRBJ2-7, with D possibly being TRBD2 (6 bases). The CDR3 extends over 14 amino acids. The V end lost 1 base, the J end lost 0 bases, and 10 bases lay between the germline ends. Germline V lookup: CDR1 SQVTM, CDR2 ANQGSEA. The CDR3 region is CSVEAAGSSYEQYF. The CDR3 DNA is TGCAGCGTTGAAGCGGCGGGAAGCTCCTACGAGCAGTACTTC.

The rearrangement uses TRBV19 and TRBJ2-1, with D perhaps TRBD1 (7 bases). The CDR3 runs to 16 residues. Germline CDR1 is LNHDA and CDR2 is SQIVND (reference sequence). The V end was cut by 1 base, the J end by 2 bases, with 12 bases between. The CDR3 sequence: CASSIVAGQPYNEQFF. The CDR3 DNA follows: TGTGCCAGTAGTATAGTCGCGGGACAGCCCTACAATGAGCAGTTCTTC. The variable domain in full, with the rest retrieved from reference TRBV19 and TRBJ2-1, is DGGITQSPKYLFRKEGQNVTLSCEQNLNHDAMYWYRQDPGQGLRLIYYSQIVNDFQKGDIAEGYSVSREKKESFPLTVTSAQKNPTAFYLCASSIVAGQPYNEQFFGPGTRLTVL.

This clone was seen a few times. The chain recombines TRBV27 with TRBJ1-6, with TRBD1 matching 7 bases. V shed 3 bases, J shed 10 bases, and the junction held 3 bases outside the gene matches. The CDR3 length is 13 residues. Germline V gives CDR1 MNHEY, CDR2 SMNVEV (reference sequence). CDR3 sequence reads: CASSFRGESPLHF. The CDR3 coding sequence is TGTGCCAGCAGTTTCAGGGGGGAATCACCCCTCCACTTT.

The chain joins TRBV28 to TRBJ2-7; TRBD2 agrees at 9 bases. The trim removed 7 bases at V and 5 bases at J, leaving 6 bases unmatched. The germline gives CDR1 MDHEN, CDR2 SYDVKM. This CDR3 region has 13 residues. Here the CDR3 DNA reads TGTGCCAGCACCAGTTCTAGCGGGAACGAGCAGTACTTC. Translation gives CASTSSSGNEQYF.

V gene TRBV9 combines with J gene TRBJ2-7, with TRBD1 matching over 7 bases. V shed 5 bases and J 3 bases; nucleotides not matched to a gene: 8. This CDR3 spans 14 amino acids. Germline CDR1 reads SGDLS; CDR2 reads YYNGEE. CDR3 region: CASSARGTGYEQYF. DNA for the CDR3: TGTGCCAGCAGTGCCAGGGGGACGGGCTACGAGCAGTACTTC.